Following are 8 T cell receptor beta chains from one sample sequenced in a study of early T cells in non-severe SARS-CoV-2 infection. Via MiXCR, TCRdb re-called the 5' RACE reads, giving one row per CDR3 protein. The sample carries some 41,000 distinct CDR3 sequences, 5% to 6.5% recorded once. Sequenced: whole blood. Receptors were obtained from an adult who was a healthcare worker with PCR-confirmed SARS-CoV-2 infection or an uninfected control (not recorded which).

This clonotype was observed a few times. The chain couples TRBV7-2 to TRBJ2-1; D is unclear. Germline lookup yields CDR1 SGHTA and CDR2 FQGNSA. V was shortened by 1 base and J by 10 bases, with 11 bases between the two germline ends. This CDR3 has 13 residues. The CDR3 here is CASSLDRRLEQFF. CDR3 DNA sequence: TGTGCCAGCAGCTTAGACAGACGACTGGAGCAGTTCTTC.

This clonotype was found many times. V usage is TRBV5-6 and J usage is TRBJ1-4, with a weak D call TRBD1 (6 bases). CDR3 length: 17 amino acids. Trimming shortened V by 2 bases and J by 5 bases, and 19 bases separated the two germline ends. CDR1 is SGHDT and CDR2 is YYEEEE in the germline V gene. The CDR3 DNA sequence: TGTGCCAGCAGCTTCCAGGGGTGGGGCCCCCCCAATGAAAAACTGTTTTTT. It yields the protein CASSFQGWGPPNEKLFF.

This clonotype was counted many times. The genes are TRBV5-6 and TRBJ1-2; the match to TRBD1 covers 11 bases. This CDR3 is 16 amino acids long. Germline V CDR1 and CDR2: SGHDT, YYEEEE. With V trimmed by 4 bases and J by 4 bases, 9 bases remained unmatched. This CDR3 is CASSRTGGWGGYGYTF. The CDR3 nucleotides read TGTGCCAGCAGCCGGACAGGGGGCTGGGGTGGCTATGGCTACACCTTC.

This clonotype occurred many times. This sequence joins TRBV4-3 and TRBJ2-7, with 10 positions matching TRBD2. Germline V gene data show CDR1 as LGHNA and CDR2 as YSLEER. The CDR3 spans 15 residues. V was pared by 3 bases and J by 4 bases, with 6 bases of the junction left unmatched. The CDR3 bases are TGCGCCAGCAGCCATTCTCTAGCGGGGGCTTACGAGCAGTACTTC. It is translated as CASSHSLAGAYEQYF.

This clonotype has only a few counts. This chain connects TRBV5-1 to TRBJ2-3, with D perhaps TRBD2 (6 bases). Trimming cost V 4 bases and J 2 bases, with 17 bases left between them. Germline-derived CDR1 and CDR2 are SGHRS and YFSETQ. The CDR3 runs 16 residues. The CDR3 reads CASSVPLADDTDTQYF. DNA of the CDR3: TGCGCCAGCAGCGTCCCTTTAGCGGATGACACAGATACGCAGTATTTT.

V is TRBV6-6 and J is TRBJ2-3; the D is unclear. The V gene lost 2 bases and the J gene lost 0 bases, with 6 bases spanning the gap. Germline V lookup: CDR1 MNHNY, CDR2 SVGAGI (reference sequence). This CDR3 spans 14 amino acids. The CDR3 region is CASSYTASTDTQYF. The CDR3 region has the DNA TGTGCCAGCAGTTACACGGCTAGCACAGATACGCAGTATTTT.

This clonotype was found many times. The chain's CDR3 is CAWSVREDTEAFF. CDR3 nucleotides: TGTGCCTGGAGTGTACGGGAGGACACTGAAGCTTTCTTT. The chain recombines TRBV30 with TRBJ1-1; the D is unclear. The V gene's germline CDR1 is GTSNPN and CDR2 SVGIG (reference sequence). V was shortened by 0 bases and J by 3 bases, with 8 bases between the two germline ends. This CDR3 is 13 amino acids long.

This clonotype came up many times. The chain has TRBV12-3 or TRBV12-4 and TRBJ1-6, with 7 bases identical to TRBD1. J was trimmed by 5 bases and V by 6 bases; bases with no gene match: 1. The CDR3 has 13 amino acids. CDR3 residues: CASSRGDNSPLHF. The CDR3 nucleotides read TGTGCCAGCAGCAGGGGGGATAATTCACCCCTCCACTTT.